The source of this TCR beta chain is a study of type 1 regulatory T cells. Across the whole study: An in vitro protocol generated T-allo10, a Tr1-enriched, alloantigen-specific CD4 T cell product.

Graft donor-derived T-allo10 cells were described as host-alloantigen-specific, anergic, and alloantigen-specifically suppressive. This CDR3 region has 13 residues. Trimming took 5 bases from V and 8 from J, leaving 14 bases between them. Germline V gives CDR1 SGHTA, CDR2 FQGTGA. A word on this clonotype: The antigen is not known.

TCRdb re-called the reads through MiXCR, storing one row per CDR3 protein. The table has around 62,000 distinct CDR3 sequences, around 68% seen once; the top ten hold about 7.3%. What was sequenced was cultured T cells, either the whole culture or a sorted T cell fraction (not recorded which). Subset noted: Tr1-enriched cell product generated in vitro against host alloantigens. The source of this sequence is a human donor in good health. This chain connects TRBV7-3 to TRBJ2-3; D is ambiguous. CDR3 sequence: CASSTTWIATQYF. For the CDR3, the DNA is TGTGCCAGCAGCACCACCTGGATAGCTACGCAGTATTTT.